Below, 26 T cell receptor beta chains from the same sample are listed, as sequenced in a study of blood T cell repertoires in COVID-19. Generated by immunoSEQ multiplex PCR, the TCRdb table keeps only in-frame clones and is missing some. The sample has approximately 110,000 clones; more than 70% are singletons. Sequenced: peripheral blood. Receptor source: a woman aged 80 or older with COVID-19, enrolled during active disease.

V gene TRBV19 combines with J gene TRBJ2-2, with 9 positions matching TRBD2. Per germline, CDR1 LNHDA and CDR2 SQIVND (reference sequence). The CDR3 sequence is 20 residues long. J gave up 1 base and V 0 bases, and 12 bases lay outside the gene matches. CDR3 region: CASSIDSGLAWGLNTGELFF. The DNA for the CDR3 is TGTGCCAGTAGTATAGATAGCGGACTAGCGTGGGGTCTGAACACCGGGGAGCTGTTTTTT.

V is TRBV4-1 and J is TRBJ1-3; D possibly corresponds to TRBD1 (6 bases). Germline CDR1 is MGHRA and CDR2 is YSYEKL. This CDR3 is built from 17 residues. Trimming removed 1 base from V and 1 base from J, with 14 bases in between. CDR3 bases: TGCGCCAGCAGCCAAGTTGGGGTGGACAGATCTGGAAACACCATATATTTT. Encoded protein: CASSQVGVDRSGNTIYF.

CDR3 region: CASSRSGTGRPGANVLTF. As DNA, the CDR3 is TGTGCCAGCAGCCGATCCGGGACAGGGAGGCCTGGGGCCAACGTCCTGACTTTC. This chain links TRBV7-3 with TRBJ2-6, with TRBD1 identical over 9 bases. This CDR3 has 18 amino acids. Trimming cost V 5 bases and J 2 bases; bases outside gene matches: 10. Per germline, CDR1 SGHTA and CDR2 FQGTGA.

This chain links TRBV19 with TRBJ2-5; 10 bases are shared with TRBD2. With V trimmed by 3 bases and J by 5 bases, 9 bases remained unmatched. CDR3 length equals 16 residues. The germline gives CDR1 LNHDA, CDR2 SQIVND (reference sequence). The CDR3 spells CASSIGASGSGETQYF. In DNA, the CDR3 is TGTGCCAGTAGTATTGGGGCTAGCGGGAGCGGTGAGACCCAGTACTTC.

This sequence joins TRBV3-1 (or the pseudogene TRBV3-2) and TRBJ2-7; 9 positions agree with TRBD1. The CDR3 is 14 amino acids. Germline CDR1 and CDR2: LGHDT and YNNKEL (reference sequence). J gave up 5 bases and V 1 base, and 3 bases lay outside the gene matches. CDR3 DNA: TGTGCCAGCAGCCAAGGGACAGGGGCCAACGAGCAGTACTTC. It specifies CASSQGTGANEQYF.

The V gene is TRBV7-9, the J gene TRBJ2-3, with a weak D call TRBD2 (6 bases). The ends were cut back, 5 bases at V and 6 bases at J, with 21 bases in the middle. Germline V gives CDR1 SEHNR, CDR2 FQNEAQ (reference sequence). The CDR3 contains 16 residues. CDR3 bases: TGTGCCAGCAGCGGCTTTGGGGGGACGGCCGCGGATACGCAGTATTTT. This encodes CASSGFGGTAADTQYF.

V and J are TRBV7-6 and TRBJ2-1, with D maybe TRBD2 (6 bases). The CDR3 runs 18 residues. The ends were cut back, 3 bases at V and 1 base at J, with 19 bases in the middle. Germline CDR1 and CDR2: SGHVS and FNYEAQ. CDR3 region: CASSLRAGGLGSYNEQFF. The CDR3 region has the DNA TGTGCCAGCAGCTTGCGAGCGGGCGGGCTGGGTTCCTACAATGAGCAGTTCTTC.

The rearrangement joins TRBV28 to TRBJ1-5; D call uncertain. The V end was cut by 2 bases, the J end by 6 bases, with 11 bases between. Per germline, CDR1 MDHEN and CDR2 SYDVKM. There are 14 residues in the CDR3. In DNA form, the CDR3 reads TGTGCCAGCAGTTTAGAGAGTAGTTCTCAGCCCCAGCATTTT. It translates to CASSLESSSQPQHF. The variable domain in full, completed from reference TRBV28 and TRBJ1-5, reads DVKVTQSSRYLVKRTGEKVFLECVQDMDHENMFWYRQDPGLGLRLIYFSYDVKMKEKGDIPEGYSVSREKKERFSLILESASTNQTSMYLCASSLESSSQPQHFGDGTRLSIL.

This clone is a singleton in its sample. This chain joins TRBV5-8 and TRBJ2-5; 10 nucleotides line up with TRBD2. The CDR3 extends over 15 amino acids. The V segment lost 4 bases and the J segment 1 base; nucleotides outside the gene matches: 4. Germline loops: CDR1 SGHTS, CDR2 YDEGEE. The CDR3 bases are TGTGCCAGCAGCGGAGCTAGCGGGAGCCAAGAGACCCAGTACTTC. Its protein is CASSGASGSQETQYF.

This chain connects TRBV18 to TRBJ2-1; 11 nucleotides align to TRBD1. With 6 bases clipped from V and 8 bases from J, the junction kept 9 bases outside the gene matches. The CDR3 has 15 amino acids. Germline loops: CDR1 KGHSH, CDR2 LQKENI. This CDR3 is CASSRTGGLIDEQFF. As DNA, the CDR3 is TGTGCCAGCTCGCGGACAGGGGGCTTGATTGATGAGCAGTTCTTC.

The chain is built from TRBV7-2 and TRBJ2-7; 8 nucleotides match TRBD1. The V segment lost 3 bases and the J segment 6 bases; nucleotides outside the gene matches: 7. The germline V gene encodes CDR1 SGHTA and CDR2 FQGNSA. CDR3 size: 14 residues. As DNA, the CDR3 is TGTGCCAGCAGCTTTTCACCAGGGGGCTTCGAGCAGTACTTC. This encodes CASSFSPGGFEQYF.

There are a few counts of this clone. The rearrangement links TRBV7-3 to TRBJ1-2, with 9 bases aligning to TRBD1. V gave up 0 bases and J gave up 4 bases; unmatched junction bases: 3. The CDR3 contains 15 residues. Germline lookup yields CDR1 SGHTA and CDR2 FQGTGA. CDR3 bases: TGTGCCAGCAGCTTAACCCCGGGACAGGGCTATGGCTACACCTTC. Residues: CASSLTPGQGYGYTF.

This clone occurred a few times. The rearrangement uses TRBV2 and TRBJ1-3, with unresolved D. V lost 1 base and J lost 8, with 15 bases in between. Germline CDR1 and CDR2: SNHLY and FYNNEI. The CDR3 sequence is 15 residues long. CDR3 amino acids: CASSEGPGSRYTIYF. DNA of the CDR3: TGTGCCAGCAGTGAAGGGCCAGGCTCTCGGTACACCATATATTTT. Full variable domain (missing parts from reference TRBV2 and TRBJ1-3): EPEVTQTPSHQVTQMGQEVILRCVPISNHLYFYWYRQILGQKVEFLVSFYNNEISEKSEIFDDQFSVERPDGSNFTLKIRSTKLEDSAMYFCASSEGPGSRYTIYFGEGSWLTVV.

This sequence joins TRBV5-4 and TRBJ1-6; D unclear. Germline CDR1 and CDR2: SGHNT and YYREEE (reference sequence). This CDR3 is built from 14 residues. V was clipped by 1 base and J by 9 bases, with 11 bases between them. CDR3 nucleotide sequence: TGTGCCAGCAGCTTGTCCGGGTTTGGTTCACCCCTCCACTTT. This codes for CASSLSGFGSPLHF.

The V and J genes are TRBV5-4 and TRBJ1-6; TRBD1 matches at 8 bases. Trimming at V came to 4 bases and at J to 7 bases, leaving 7 bases not matched to a gene. Germline V gene lookup returns CDR1 SGHNT and CDR2 YYREEE (reference sequence). This CDR3 region has 15 residues. The CDR3 coding sequence is TGTGCCAGCAGCACCCGGGACAGGCAGAATTCACCCCTCCACTTT. The encoded protein is CASSTRDRQNSPLHF.

The CDR3 DNA follows: TGTGCCAGCAGCCCCCGACAGGGCCAGAATGAAAAACTGTTTTTT. It codes for CASSPRQGQNEKLFF. The chain combines TRBV9 with TRBJ1-4, with 7 bases lining up with TRBD1. V was clipped by 4 bases and J by 5 bases; unmatched bases: 8. The germline gives CDR1 SGDLS, CDR2 YYNGEE. CDR3 length: 15 amino acids. The whole variable domain, filled in from reference TRBV9 and TRBJ1-4, reads DSGVTQTPKHLITATGQRVTLRCSPRSGDLSVYWYQQSLDQGLQFLIQYYNGEERAKGNILERFSAQQFPDLHSELNLSSLELGDSALYFCASSPRQGQNEKLFFGSGTQLSVL.

CDR3 sequence: CASSEDRPSQPQHF. CDR3 in DNA: TGTGCCAGTAGCGAGGACAGACCATCCCAGCCCCAGCATTTT. The V gene is TRBV19, the J gene TRBJ1-5; tentatively, D is TRBD1 (6 bases). Germline values: CDR1 LNHDA, CDR2 SQIVND (reference sequence). V shed 6 bases and J shed 7 bases, with 16 bases lying between them. The CDR3 is made up of 14 amino acids.

The chain combines TRBV6-6 with TRBJ2-1, with 8 bases fitting TRBD2. V was pared by 5 bases and J by 9 bases, with 6 bases of the junction left unmatched. CDR3 length equals 13 residues. Looked up from germline, CDR1 is MNHNY and CDR2 is SVGAGI (reference sequence). The CDR3 here is CASSVSGGTEQFF. CDR3 bases: TGTGCCAGCAGTGTTTCGGGGGGGACTGAGCAGTTCTTC.

The chain is built from TRBV4-3 and TRBJ2-1, with 8 bases aligning to TRBD2. Germline V gene data show CDR1 as LGHNA and CDR2 as YSLEER. The junction had 9 bases not matched to a gene; V was cut back by 5 bases and J by 3 bases. This CDR3 spans 16 amino acids. The CDR3 spells CASSSNLAGFYNEQFF. The CDR3 nucleotides are TGCGCCAGCAGCTCCAACTTAGCGGGATTCTACAATGAGCAGTTCTTC.

The chain employs TRBV2 and TRBJ2-1; 10 bases line up with TRBD1. Germline CDR1 is SNHLY and CDR2 is FYNNEI. The CDR3 has 12 amino acids. V gave up 5 bases and J gave up 10 bases; unmatched junction bases: 2. CDR3 sequence: CASSRQGAEQFF. The CDR3 coding sequence is TGTGCCAGCAGTCGACAGGGGGCAGAGCAGTTCTTC.

The gene calls are TRBV29-1 and TRBJ2-7, with D possibly TRBD1 on 6 matching bases. The CDR3 length is 11 residues. V dropped 7 bases and J dropped 3 bases, with 10 bases sitting between them. The germline V gene encodes CDR1 SQVTM and CDR2 ANQGSEA. CDR3 nucleotide sequence: TGCAGCGCCCGGACAGTCTACGAGCAGTACTTC. Protein: CSARTVYEQYF.

The chain joins TRBV24-1 to TRBJ2-2; 10 nucleotides align to TRBD1. Germline CDR1 KGHDR, CDR2 SFDVKD. This CDR3 spans 16 amino acids. The trim removed 4 bases at V and 5 bases at J, leaving 6 bases unmatched. CDR3 residues: CATSDTGTGVTGELFF. The DNA of the CDR3 is TGTGCCACCAGTGACACCGGGACAGGGGTTACCGGGGAGCTGTTTTTT.

The V gene is TRBV6-5, the J gene TRBJ2-7; 9 bases align to TRBD1. Per germline, CDR1 MNHEY and CDR2 SVGAGI. The CDR3 covers 16 residues. V trimming: 4 bases; J trimming: 5 bases; junction bases outside the gene matches: 12. The CDR3 nucleotides read TGTGCCAGCAGTTTTAGACAGGGGGTATATTTGGACGAGCAGTACTTC. Translated, it gives CASSFRQGVYLDEQYF.

The V gene is TRBV29-1, the J gene TRBJ1-3; D call uncertain. V was clipped by 0 bases and J by 0 bases, with 9 bases between them. Germline CDR1 reads SQVTM; CDR2 reads ANQGSEA. The CDR3 has 15 residues. The CDR3 DNA is TGCAGCGTTGAAGATGGGCGTAGCTCTGGAAACACCATATATTTT. Its translation: CSVEDGRSSGNTIYF.

The V gene is TRBV29-1, the J gene TRBJ2-3; 11 nucleotides agree with TRBD1. With V trimmed by 3 bases and J by 4 bases, 6 bases remained unmatched. The germline V gene has CDR1 SQVTM and CDR2 ANQGSEA. The CDR3 consists of 15 residues. CDR3 loop: CSVDFGQGAADTQYF. The CDR3 region has the DNA TGCAGCGTTGACTTCGGACAGGGGGCGGCAGATACGCAGTATTTT.

This clone has more than one count but fewer than ten. The chain combines TRBV29-1 with TRBJ2-7; 7 nucleotides agree with TRBD1. CDR3 length: 12 residues. V shed 4 bases, J shed 6 bases, and the junction held 6 bases outside the gene matches. Looked up from germline, CDR1 is SQVTM and CDR2 is ANQGSEA. CDR3: CSVVARGIEQYF. DNA for the CDR3: TGCAGCGTTGTTGCCAGGGGGATCGAGCAGTACTTC.